Listed below are T cell receptor beta chains from one sample, sequenced in a study of T cell changes during pregnancy in multiple sclerosis. Produced via immunoSEQ multiplex PCR; TCRdb's table is partial and in-frame only. Of around 88,000 clones in the sample, around 90% were seen once. This material consisted of peripheral blood, taken after pregnancy. Receptors originate from a female donor in good health, enrolled as a control in a pregnancy study. The CDR3 runs from the conserved cysteine through the conserved F or W. A D gene is named only where the DNA matches it firmly. Clone sizes are given selectively: once, few, many, or a class where the clone is expanded.

j_call: TRBJ2-7
clone_size: once
v_call: TRBV20-1
d_call: TRBD2
cdr3_nt: TGCAGCGGGACTAGCGGCTACGAGCAGTACTTC
cdr3_aa: CSGTSGYEQYF

j_call: TRBJ2-1
clone_size: -
v_call: TRBV29-1
d_call: TRBD2
cdr3_nt: TGCAGCGTTGCACTAGCGGGGCCTTCTGAGCAGTTCTTC
cdr3_aa: CSVALAGPSEQFF

j_call: TRBJ2-3
clone_size: -
v_call: TRBV2
d_call: TRBD2
cdr3_nt: TGTGCCAGCAGTGAATGGAGAACTAGCGGGAGGGCAGATACGCAGTATTTT
cdr3_aa: CASSEWRTSGRADTQYF

j_call: TRBJ2-7
clone_size: -
v_call: TRBV2
d_call: -
cdr3_nt: TGTGCCAGCAGACGGGGGGCTCCTATCTCCTACGAGCAGTACTTC
cdr3_aa: CASRRGAPISYEQYF

j_call: TRBJ1-2
clone_size: -
v_call: TRBV4-2
d_call: -
cdr3_nt: TGTGCCAGCACCGGCGGGCCCTATGGCTACACCTTC
cdr3_aa: CASTGGPYGYTF

j_call: TRBJ2-5
clone_size: -
v_call: TRBV7-9
d_call: -
cdr3_nt: TGTGCCAGCAGCTTGTCGGGGGTTGGGGTGACCCAGTACTTC
cdr3_aa: CASSLSGVGVTQYF

j_call: TRBJ1-3
clone_size: -
v_call: TRBV19
d_call: -
cdr3_nt: TGTGCCACCTCCCGACGGACAGACTCTGGAAACACCATATATTTT
cdr3_aa: CATSRRTDSGNTIYF

j_call: TRBJ2-4
clone_size: -
v_call: TRBV6-1
d_call: -
cdr3_nt: TGTGCCAGCAGTGAAGCCAGGGGATTAGCCAAAAACATTCAGTACTTC
cdr3_aa: CASSEARGLAKNIQYF

j_call: TRBJ2-7
clone_size: once
v_call: TRBV13
d_call: -
cdr3_nt: TGTGCCAGCAGCTTAGAATATGGGCAGGCGTACGAGCAGTACTTC
cdr3_aa: CASSLEYGQAYEQYF

j_call: TRBJ1-1
clone_size: -
v_call: TRBV14
d_call: TRBD1
cdr3_nt: TGTGCCAGCAGCCAATACTTCCAACAGGGGGCCCAACCTAGGAACACTGAAGCTTTCTTT
cdr3_aa: CASSQYFQQGAQPRNTEAFF

j_call: TRBJ2-2
clone_size: -
v_call: TRBV19
d_call: TRBD2
cdr3_nt: TGTGCCAGTAGCATCCGGGAGGCCGGGGAGCTGTTTTTT
cdr3_aa: CASSIREAGELFF

j_call: TRBJ2-1
clone_size: -
v_call: TRBV7-9
d_call: TRBD1
cdr3_nt: TGTGCCAGCAGCTTATGGGACAGGGGTTTCGTTGAGCAGTTCTTC
cdr3_aa: CASSLWDRGFVEQFF

j_call: TRBJ2-3
clone_size: -
v_call: TRBV10-3
d_call: -
cdr3_nt: TGTGCCATCAGTGAGAGTTCGGGGACGCAGTATTTT
cdr3_aa: CAISESSGTQYF

j_call: TRBJ1-3
clone_size: -
v_call: TRBV2
d_call: -
cdr3_nt: TGTGCCAGCAGTGAAGCGGTGGGGGGGCTATCGGGAAACACCATATATTTT
cdr3_aa: CASSEAVGGLSGNTIYF

j_call: TRBJ2-1
clone_size: -
v_call: TRBV25-1
d_call: -
cdr3_nt: TGTGCCAGCAGTGAAAAGGGGTGGACAGACTACAATGAGCAGTTCTTC
cdr3_aa: CASSEKGWTDYNEQFF

j_call: TRBJ1-3
clone_size: -
v_call: TRBV5-1
d_call: TRBD1
cdr3_nt: TGCGCCAGCAGCATGACAGGGCTTTCTGGAAACACCATATATTTT
cdr3_aa: CASSMTGLSGNTIYF

j_call: TRBJ2-2
clone_size: -
v_call: TRBV7-2
d_call: TRBD2
cdr3_nt: TGTGCCAGCAGCCTAGCGGGGGGGAACACCGGGGAGCTGTTTTTT
cdr3_aa: CASSLAGGNTGELFF

j_call: TRBJ1-5
clone_size: few
v_call: TRBV2
d_call: -
cdr3_nt: TGTGCCAGCAGTGAAATCGGGAGGCCCCAGCATTTT
cdr3_aa: CASSEIGRPQHF

j_call: TRBJ1-1
clone_size: -
v_call: TRBV18
d_call: -
cdr3_nt: TGTGCCAGCTCACCAATCGCGCCGGTGAACACTGAAGCTTTCTTT
cdr3_aa: CASSPIAPVNTEAFF

j_call: TRBJ2-7
clone_size: -
v_call: TRBV30
d_call: TRBD1
cdr3_nt: TGTGCCTGGAGTGTCAACAGGGGCTACGAGCAGTACTTC
cdr3_aa: CAWSVNRGYEQYF

j_call: TRBJ2-7
clone_size: -
v_call: TRBV4-1
d_call: TRBD1
cdr3_nt: TGCGCCAGCAGCCTCCGGGACAGTGACTACGAGCAGTACTTC
cdr3_aa: CASSLRDSDYEQYF

j_call: TRBJ2-7
clone_size: -
v_call: TRBV25-1
d_call: -
cdr3_nt: TGTGCCAGCAGTGAACCTCATTCGGCTTGGGGAGTGGACGAGCAGTACTTC
cdr3_aa: CASSEPHSAWGVDEQYF

j_call: TRBJ1-2
clone_size: -
v_call: TRBV29-1
d_call: -
cdr3_nt: TGCAGCGTTGAGGTCCGGGAAGCCCTTGGCTACACCTTC
cdr3_aa: CSVEVREALGYTF

j_call: TRBJ2-1
clone_size: -
v_call: TRBV9
d_call: TRBD2
cdr3_nt: TGTGCCAGCAGCGTAGTAGGGACTAGATCCGCCAATGAGCAGTTCTTC
cdr3_aa: CASSVVGTRSANEQFF

j_call: TRBJ2-1
clone_size: -
v_call: TRBV6-5
d_call: -
cdr3_nt: TGTGCCAGCAGTTACTCGGGGGCGAGCAATGAGCAGTTCTTC
cdr3_aa: CASSYSGASNEQFF

j_call: TRBJ1-1
clone_size: -
v_call: TRBV6-1
d_call: -
cdr3_nt: TGTGCCCGCAGTGAAGAGCCAGGTTTAAACACTGAAGCTTTCTTT
cdr3_aa: CARSEEPGLNTEAFF

j_call: TRBJ2-1
clone_size: -
v_call: TRBV5-6
d_call: TRBD1
cdr3_nt: TGTGCCAGCAGCTGGGGACAGGTCGGGAATGAGCAGTTCTTC
cdr3_aa: CASSWGQVGNEQFF

j_call: TRBJ2-1
clone_size: -
v_call: TRBV13
d_call: -
cdr3_nt: TGTGCCAGCAGCTCGATAGCAGATCAGCGCAATGAGCAGTTCTTC
cdr3_aa: CASSSIADQRNEQFF

j_call: TRBJ2-7
clone_size: once
v_call: TRBV6-5
d_call: TRBD2
cdr3_nt: TGTGCCAGCAGTTCGCGTATCGGGGGGAGCTCCTACGAGCAGTACTTC
cdr3_aa: CASSSRIGGSSYEQYF